This is a list of T cell receptor beta chains from one sample in a study of human T cells and chemical hapten exposure. TCRdb passed the RACE reads through MiXCR, listing each CDR3 protein once. The profile covers around 380,000 distinct CDR3 sequences, with roughly 4.8% appearing a single time and around 2% taken by the ten largest. Sequences were derived from whole blood, sampled in connection with sensitization to the hapten diphenylcyclopropenone (DPC). Source of these receptors: a woman in her 50s with alopecia areata. Some clones in this sample may be carry-over from other donors' samples. The CDR3 runs from the conserved cysteine through the conserved F or W. A D gene is named only where the DNA matches it firmly. Where a row states a size, it is once, few, many or the class of an expanded clone; other rows omit it.

CDR3 length,V gene,clone size,D gene,J gene,CDR3 DNA,CDR3 protein
13,TRBV12-3/TRBV12-4,few,.,TRBJ1-1,TGTGCCAGCAGTGCCCTCCTGAACACTGAAGCTTTCTTT,CASSALLNTEAFF
13,TRBV29-1,few,.,TRBJ2-2,TGCAGCGTGCGGACATCCGGGACCGGGGAGCTGTTTTTT,CSVRTSGTGELFF
18,TRBV9,many,TRBD2,TRBJ2-2,TGTGCCAGCAGCGAATCGGGACTAGCGGGAGGGCCGACCGGGGAGCTGTTTTTT,CASSESGLAGGPTGELFF
13,TRBV29-1,many,.,TRBJ2-5,TGCAGCGTTGAAGAAAAAGGAGGGGAGACCCAGTACTTC,CSVEEKGGETQYF
14,TRBV7-9,many,.,TRBJ1-1,TGTGCCAGCACCCTAGCAGAGGGGAACACTGAAGCTTTCTTT,CASTLAEGNTEAFF
17,TRBV4-1,few,.,TRBJ2-3,TGCGCCAGCAGCCAAGAAAGATCGGGGGCTGACACAGATACGCAGTATTTT,CASSQERSGADTDTQYF
17,TRBV28,few,TRBD1,TRBJ1-4,TGTGCCAGCAGTTTATTTTACAGGGGCAACTTTCGCGAAAAACTGTTTTTT,CASSLFYRGNFREKLFF
13,TRBV15,many,.,TRBJ1-4,TGTGCCACCAGCAGGGCTTCAAATGAAAAACTGTTTTTT,CATSRASNEKLFF
13,TRBV6-5,.,.,TRBJ1-2,TGTGCCAGCACCCCGGGACCTAACTATGGCTACACCTTC,CASTPGPNYGYTF
15,TRBV30,few,.,TRBJ2-1,TGTGCCTGGAGCCCCGGGGCCCCGGGGTACAATGAGCAGTTCTTC,CAWSPGAPGYNEQFF
16,TRBV7-9,.,.,TRBJ1-3,TGTGCCAGCAGCTCGGACATCTCACTCTCTGGAAACACCATATATTTT,CASSSDISLSGNTIYF
18,TRBV6-5,.,TRBD1,TRBJ1-3,TGTGCCAGCAGTTCCGGACAGGCCGGGTACTCGAGCCGGAACACCATATATTTT,CASSSGQAGYSSRNTIYF
15,TRBV5-4,few,.,TRBJ2-3,TGTGCCAGCAGACCCGGACAGTATGGCACAGATACGCAGTATTTT,CASRPGQYGTDTQYF
14,TRBV7-2,.,.,TRBJ2-3,TGTGCCAGCAGCCCAACCCCTTTCACAGATACGCAGTATTTT,CASSPTPFTDTQYF
14,TRBV4-2,.,TRBD1,TRBJ1-2,TGTGCCAGCAGCCAAGGGGACAGGGCCGATGGCTACACCTTC,CASSQGDRADGYTF
16,TRBV6-9,few,.,TRBJ1-5,TGTGCCAGCAGTTTCCCACGGGTGGTTCGCAATCAGCCCCAGCATTTT,CASSFPRVVRNQPQHF
15,TRBV5-1,many,.,TRBJ1-5,TGCGCCAGCAGAACGGGAGACAACCAGGATCAGCCCCAGCATTTT,CASRTGDNQDQPQHF
13,TRBV9,many,.,TRBJ2-3,TGTGCCAGCAGCACTTTTAGCACAGATACGCAGTATTTT,CASSTFSTDTQYF
13,TRBV12-3/TRBV12-4,many,.,TRBJ1-4,TGTGCCAGCAGACCCAGGGAGAGCGAAAAACTGTTTTTT,CASRPRESEKLFF
19,TRBV3-1,many,TRBD2,TRBJ2-3,TGTGCCAGCAGCCCCTTCTCTGAACTAGCGGGGGGACGCACAGATACGCAGTATTTT,CASSPFSELAGGRTDTQYF
16,TRBV5-1,many,TRBD1,TRBJ2-1,TGCGCCAGCAGCCCGGGACAGGGGAGCTCCTACAATGAGCAGTTCTTC,CASSPGQGSSYNEQFF
16,TRBV6-2/TRBV6-3,.,.,TRBJ2-1,TGTGCCAGCAGTTACTCCTCGCAGAGCTCCTACAATGAGCAGTTCTTC,CASSYSSQSSYNEQFF
16,TRBV20-1,few,TRBD2,TRBJ2-3,TGCAGTGCCAGGACTAGCGGGGGGTCCCGCACAGATACGCAGTATTTT,CSARTSGGSRTDTQYF
16,TRBV6-5,few,.,TRBJ2-2,TGTGCCAGCAGCTTTACCGGGACTCAGAACACCGGGGAGCTGTTTTTT,CASSFTGTQNTGELFF
16,TRBV7-9,many,TRBD1,TRBJ1-3,TGTGCCAGCAGCACCGGGACAGGGCTCTCTGGAAACACCATATATTTT,CASSTGTGLSGNTIYF
14,TRBV20-1,few,TRBD1,TRBJ2-3,TGCAGTGCTAGAGGGGGACAGGGGGCAGATACGCAGTATTTT,CSARGGQGADTQYF
14,TRBV5-4,many,TRBD1,TRBJ1-2,TGTGCCAGCAGCTCCGGGACAGCTAACTATGGCTACACCTTC,CASSSGTANYGYTF
15,TRBV7-9,many,.,TRBJ2-7,TGTGCCAGCAGCTTAGAGGTCGGGGTTCAGGGCGAGCAGTACTTC,CASSLEVGVQGEQYF
16,TRBV12-3/TRBV12-4,many,TRBD2,TRBJ2-3,TGTGCCAGCAGTCTAAGACTAGCGGGGGGCACAGATACGCAGTATTTT,CASSLRLAGGTDTQYF
16,TRBV28,.,TRBD1,TRBJ2-3,TGTGCCAGCAGTTTATATCGGACAGGGCCCACAGATACGCAGTATTTT,CASSLYRTGPTDTQYF
16,TRBV6-1,many,TRBD1,TRBJ2-1,TGTGCCAGCAGTGCTTACTCAGCGGGACAGGGCAATGAGCAGTTCTTC,CASSAYSAGQGNEQFF
15,TRBV6-5,many,TRBD1,TRBJ1-1,TGTGCCAGCAGTTACCGGGACAGGATTAACACTGAAGCTTTCTTT,CASSYRDRINTEAFF
14,TRBV29-1,few,TRBD2,TRBJ2-1,TGCAGCGTCCAACTAGCGGGGTACTACAATGAGCAGTTCTTC,CSVQLAGYYNEQFF
14,TRBV12-3/TRBV12-4,.,.,TRBJ1-4,TGTGCCAGCTGCTTGCGGGCAACTAATGAAAAACTGTTTTTT,CASCLRATNEKLFF
16,TRBV5-1,many,.,TRBJ2-1,TGCGCCAGCAGCTTGGAAGGTGGACCAATACCGGATGAGCAGTTCTTC,CASSLEGGPIPDEQFF
16,TRBV3-1,few,TRBD2,TRBJ2-1,TGTGCCAGCAGCCAGACCCGGCGCGGGAGATCGGGTGAGCAGTTCTTC,CASSQTRRGRSGEQFF
11,TRBV12-3/TRBV12-4,many,.,TRBJ2-7,TGTGCCAGCAGTGTCGGATTCGGGCAGTACTTC,CASSVGFGQYF
13,TRBV24-1,few,.,TRBJ1-1,TGTGCCACCAGTGACGGGGGGGAGACTGAAGCTTTCTTT,CATSDGGETEAFF
13,TRBV7-2,many,.,TRBJ2-3,TGTGCCAGCAGCTTAGAAGGGTTAGATACGCAGTATTTT,CASSLEGLDTQYF
16,TRBV2,.,TRBD2,TRBJ2-1,TGTGCCAGCAGTGACTATGGGGACTACCTTAACAATGAGCAGTTCTTC,CASSDYGDYLNNEQFF
14,TRBV2,few,.,TRBJ2-7,TGTGCCAGCACTACTACCCGGTTCTCCTACGAGCAGTACTTC,CASTTTRFSYEQYF
14,TRBV28,many,.,TRBJ1-3,TGTGCCAGCAGTTTCAGAGGTCCTGGAAACACCATATATTTT,CASSFRGPGNTIYF
15,TRBV4-3,many,TRBD1,TRBJ1-6,TGCGCCAGCAGCCAAGAAGGACAGGGACAGTCACCCCTCCACTTT,CASSQEGQGQSPLHF
15,TRBV12-5,.,TRBD2,TRBJ2-3,TGTGCTAGTGGTTTCGGACGGGGGGGCCAAGATACGCAGTATTTT,CASGFGRGGQDTQYF
14,TRBV5-1,.,.,TRBJ1-4,TGCGCCAGCAGCCCTGGAAGCACGGGAGAAAAACTGTTTTTT,CASSPGSTGEKLFF
15,TRBV5-1,few,.,TRBJ2-7,TGCGCCAGCAGCCCGGACACACCTTATTACTACGAGCAGTACTTC,CASSPDTPYYYEQYF
17,TRBV3-1,many,.,TRBJ2-3,TGTGCCAGCAGCCAAGATTTTCAGGGCGCCACCACAGATACGCAGTATTTT,CASSQDFQGATTDTQYF
18,TRBV20-1,many,.,TRBJ1-1,TGCAGTGCTAGAGATCTCCAGGCAGGGAGGGCCCGGAAGGCTGAAGCTTTCTTT,CSARDLQAGRARKAEAFF
13,TRBV12-3/TRBV12-4,.,TRBD1,TRBJ2-7,TGTGCCAGCAGCAGGGGACAGCTCTACGAGCAGTACTTC,CASSRGQLYEQYF
17,TRBV5-1,.,TRBD1,TRBJ1-3,TGCGCCAGCAGCTTCGGGACAGGGGACCCCTCTGGAAACACCATATATTTT,CASSFGTGDPSGNTIYF
16,TRBV18,many,.,TRBJ1-5,TGTGCCAGCTCGCCTTCTATCTCGGCGAGCAATCAGCCCCAGCATTTT,CASSPSISASNQPQHF
13,TRBV7-6,many,TRBD1,TRBJ1-1,TGTGCCAGCAGTACAGGGGAGGGGACTGAAGCTTTCTTT,CASSTGEGTEAFF
12,TRBV12-3/TRBV12-4,many,.,TRBJ2-5,TGTGCCAGCAGCTGGACCCCCCAGGCCCAGTACTTC,CASSWTPQAQYF
15,TRBV24-1,many,.,TRBJ2-1,TGTGCCACCAGTGACCCCTCCACAGCTAACAATGAGCAGTTCTTC,CATSDPSTANNEQFF
16,TRBV10-3,few,.,TRBJ1-3,TGTGCCATCAGCGGAACCGGGACCCTCGCCGGAAACACCATATATTTT,CAISGTGTLAGNTIYF
13,TRBV5-1,many,TRBD2,TRBJ2-1,TGCGCCAGCAGGCTAGCGGGGGGACCCGAGCAGTTCTTC,CASRLAGGPEQFF